This T cell receptor beta chain stems from a study of glioma-infiltrating T cells after dendritic cell vaccination. Study information: Autologous tumor lysate was loaded overnight onto monocyte-derived dendritic cells grown about 7 days with IL-4 and GM-CSF.

On this clone itself: No antigen is known for it.

Fresh-frozen tumor tissue and more than two years of survival data were available for all. Study outcomes and limitations: Longer survival after dendritic cell vaccination followed higher pretreatment TIL content.

The immunoSEQ assay amplified TCRB CDR3 from up to 2 ug DNA. Sequencing used immunoSEQ multiplex PCR; TCRdb keeps in-frame clones, though not all of them. The sample lists about 100,000 clones; 70% to 80% were seen once. This sequence was found in a human donor with glioblastoma. Sequences were derived from blood, sampled before dendritic cell vaccination.

This chain's CDR3 is CASSGTGGARNQPQHF. For the CDR3, the DNA is TGTGCCAGCAGTGGGACAGGGGGCGCGCGCAATCAGCCCCAGCATTTT. The V call is TRBV2, the J call TRBJ1-5; 11 positions match TRBD1. CDR1 and CDR2 from the germline V gene are SNHLY and FYNNEI. Trimming at V came to 4 bases and at J to 2 bases, leaving 4 bases not matched to a gene. The CDR3 spans 16 residues.